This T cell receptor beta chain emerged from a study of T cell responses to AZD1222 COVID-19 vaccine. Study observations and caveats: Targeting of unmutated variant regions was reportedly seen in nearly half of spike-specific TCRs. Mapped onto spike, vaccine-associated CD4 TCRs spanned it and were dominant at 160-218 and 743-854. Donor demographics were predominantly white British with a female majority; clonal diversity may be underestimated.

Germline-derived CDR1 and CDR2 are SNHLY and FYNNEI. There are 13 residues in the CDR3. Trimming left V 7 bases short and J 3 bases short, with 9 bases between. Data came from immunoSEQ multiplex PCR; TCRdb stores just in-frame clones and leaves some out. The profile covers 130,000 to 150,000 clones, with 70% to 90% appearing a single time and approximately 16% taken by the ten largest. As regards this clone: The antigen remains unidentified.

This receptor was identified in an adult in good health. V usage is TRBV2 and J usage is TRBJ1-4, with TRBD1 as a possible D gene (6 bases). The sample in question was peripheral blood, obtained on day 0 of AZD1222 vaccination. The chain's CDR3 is CASNRASNEKLFF. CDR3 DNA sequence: TGTGCCAGCAACAGGGCCTCTAATGAAAAACTGTTTTTT.